This entry lists 20 T cell receptor beta chains sequenced from one sample in a study of patients and donors after allogeneic stem cell transplantation. In TCRdb, the RT-PCR reads were re-called with MiXCR into one record per CDR3 protein. The table records about a million distinct CDR3 sequences, roughly 18% of them present only once. The sample was blood, either unsorted or a sorted T cell fraction (not recorded which). The receptor set was obtained from a human donor who was either an allogeneic HSCT recipient or a stem cell or donor lymphocyte infusion donor (not recorded which). It is not recorded whose cells these are; they may come from a transplant donor.

This clonotype was detected only a few times. The rearrangement joins TRBV2 to TRBJ1-1; D call uncertain. Germline V gene sequence: CDR1 SNHLY, CDR2 FYNNEI. The CDR3 has 17 amino acids. The ends were cut back, 4 bases at V and 5 bases at J, with 23 bases in the middle. CDR3 nucleotide sequence: TGTGCCAGCAGTGTGCTGTTCCGAGCCGGGGTACGGACTGAAGCTTTCTTT. Translated: CASSVLFRAGVRTEAFF.

This clonotype was found many times. The chain carries TRBV15 and TRBJ2-7, with a possible D match to TRBD1 (6 bases). The germline V gene has CDR1 LNHNV and CDR2 YYDKDF (reference sequence). V shed 4 bases and J shed 3 bases, with 10 bases lying between them. The CDR3 sequence is 13 residues long. The CDR3 here is CATSKQTGYEQYF. The CDR3 coding sequence is TGTGCCACCAGCAAACAGACAGGCTACGAGCAGTACTTC.

This clonotype was counted between two and nine times. The chain combines TRBV15 with TRBJ1-5, with 7 bases identical to TRBD1. The germline CDR1 and CDR2 sequences are LNHNV and YYDKDF (reference sequence). V lost 6 bases to trimming and J lost 7 bases; unmatched junction nucleotides: 15. This CDR3 contains 16 residues. The CDR3 region is CATRNRRQGKGQPQHF. CDR3 sequence (DNA): TGTGCCACCAGGAATCGTCGACAGGGCAAAGGACAGCCCCAGCATTTT. The variable domain in full, with the rest retrieved from reference TRBV15 and TRBJ1-5, is DAMVIQNPRYQVTQFGKPVTLSCSQTLNHNVMYWYQQKSSQAPKLLFHYYDKDFNNEADTPDNFQSRRPNTSFCFLDIRSPGLGDTAMYLCATRNRRQGKGQPQHFGDGTRLSIL.

The V call is TRBV20-1, the J call TRBJ1-2; tentatively, D is TRBD1 (5 bases). The ends were cut back, 0 bases at V and 0 bases at J, with 11 bases in the middle. CDR1 is DFQATT, CDR2 SNEGSKA, per germline (reference sequence). This CDR3 region has 15 residues. CDR3 sequence (DNA): TGCAGTGCTAGAGAGTCGACAGCAGCTAACTATGGCTACACCTTC. Translating it yields CSARESTAANYGYTF.

CDR3 DNA sequence: TGCAGTGCTTCTGGGACAGGGGGCTTCTCCTACGAGCAGTACTTC. Its protein product is CSASGTGGFSYEQYF. This rearrangement joins TRBV20-1 to TRBJ2-7, with 12 bases aligning to TRBD1. The trim removed 5 bases at V and 0 bases at J, leaving 5 bases unmatched. The germline gives CDR1 DFQATT, CDR2 SNEGSKA (reference sequence). This CDR3 spans 15 amino acids.

The rearrangement uses TRBV4-3 and TRBJ2-5; unclear D gene. V was shortened by 3 bases and J by 1 base, with 12 bases between the two germline ends. The CDR3 sequence is 15 residues long. Germline V CDR1 and CDR2: LGHNA, YSLEER. The CDR3, as DNA: TGCGCCAGCAGCCAGACCGACTGGGGCCAAGAGACCCAGTACTTC. This codes for CASSQTDWGQETQYF.

The chain uses TRBV3-1 and TRBJ2-7; 11 bases match TRBD2. After removal of 2 bases from V and 5 bases from J, the junction contained 2 bases not matched to a gene. Germline CDR1 reads LGHDT; CDR2 reads YNNKEL (reference sequence). CDR3 length equals 14 residues. The CDR3 DNA reads TGTGCCAGCAGCCAACCGGGACTAGCGGACGAGCAGTACTTC. Residues: CASSQPGLADEQYF.

The J gene is TRBJ1-2, the V gene TRBV6-5; 8 bases agree with TRBD1. The V segment lost 0 bases and the J segment 3 bases; nucleotides outside the gene matches: 9. The CDR3 consists of 17 residues. The germline V gene has CDR1 MNHEY and CDR2 SVGAGI. CDR3 bases: TGTGCCAGCAGTTACTCGAGCCGGGACAGGCCTTACTATGGCTACACCTTC. Translation: CASSYSSRDRPYYGYTF.

This clonotype was seen only a few times. V and J are TRBV5-1 and TRBJ2-7, with 7 bases matching TRBD1. Germline trimming cut 6 bases from V and 2 bases from J; bases unmatched to any gene: 5. CDR3 length: 13 amino acids. In germline, CDR1 is SGHRS, CDR2 YFSETQ. The CDR3 loop is CASTDRAPYEQYF. CDR3 bases: TGCGCCAGCACCGACAGGGCCCCCTACGAGCAGTACTTC.

This clonotype has more than one count but fewer than ten. The chain is built from TRBV3-1 and TRBJ2-1; 8 bases are a match to TRBD2. This CDR3 spans 15 amino acids. From germline, CDR1 is LGHDT and CDR2 YNNKEL (reference sequence). After removal of 4 bases from V and 4 bases from J, the junction contained 6 bases not matched to a gene. CDR3 loop: CASSPGGAGYNEQFF. The CDR3 DNA sequence: TGTGCCAGCAGCCCCGGGGGGGCCGGTTACAATGAGCAGTTCTTC.

Of note for this clonotype: An end of the junction does not agree with germline; a read error may underlie this. V usage is TRBV30 and J usage is TRBJ2-7; the D call may be TRBD1 or TRBD2 (6 bases each). Germline loops: CDR1 GTSNPN, CDR2 SVGIG (reference sequence). CDR3 length: 10 residues. CDR3 residues: CAWGTPGHNF. The CDR3 DNA reads as TGTGCCTGGGGGACTCCGGGACACAACTTC.

This clonotype has only a few counts. The rearrangement links TRBV30 to TRBJ1-2; D not resolved. This CDR3 is 13 amino acids long. Trimming shortened V by 5 bases and J by 4 bases, and 14 bases separated the two germline ends. Germline CDR1 and CDR2: GTSNPN and SVGIG (reference sequence). The CDR3 spells CAWQPDTRYGYTF. DNA for the CDR3: TGTGCCTGGCAACCAGACACGCGCTATGGCTACACCTTC.

This clonotype has more than one count but fewer than ten. The rearrangement uses TRBV20-1 and TRBJ2-1; tentatively, D is TRBD1 or TRBD2 (5 bases each). Germline V CDR1 and CDR2: DFQATT, SNEGSKA (reference sequence). V was cut by 6 bases and J by 10 bases, with 13 bases left in between. The CDR3 extends over 11 amino acids. The CDR3 DNA reads as TGCAGTGCAACTCTCGGGGACGAGCAGTTCTTC. It codes for CSATLGDEQFF.

This clonotype was detected only a few times. The J gene is TRBJ2-1, the V gene TRBV7-2; D is unresolved. This CDR3 spans 14 amino acids. The germline V gene encodes CDR1 SGHTA and CDR2 FQGNSA. The germline V and J ends were trimmed by 1 base and 9 bases, with 13 bases remaining between them. The CDR3 spells CASSLVEATGEQFF. For the CDR3, the DNA is TGTGCCAGCAGCTTAGTAGAGGCTACGGGTGAGCAGTTCTTC.

This clonotype was detected a few times. The junction and the germline gene differ at one end; a read error may be behind it. The gene calls are TRBV27 and TRBJ1-2; TRBD1 matches at 9 bases. The CDR3 loop spans 12 amino acids. Germline CDR1 reads MNHEY; CDR2 reads SMNVEV (reference sequence). The CDR3 protein is CASSTKTGGLSF. CDR3 nucleotide sequence: TGTGCCAGCAGTACCAAGACAGGGGGTCTGTCTTTC.

Only a few counts were recorded for this clonotype. V usage is TRBV6-1 and J usage is TRBJ2-4; TRBD2 aligns across 7 bases. V lost 1 base, J lost 1 base, and 10 bases stayed unmatched. CDR1 and CDR2 from the germline V gene are MNHNS and SASEGT. This CDR3 comprises 18 residues. The CDR3 DNA reads TGTGCCAGCAGTGAAGGCCCCCTGGGTAGCGGGGCCAAAAACATTCAGTACTTC. It yields the protein CASSEGPLGSGAKNIQYF.

This chain uses TRBV27 with TRBJ2-7; TRBD2 might be the D (5 bases). This CDR3 has 15 residues. In germline, CDR1 is MNHEY, CDR2 SMNVEV (reference sequence). V dropped 6 bases and J dropped 3 bases, with 18 bases sitting between them. CDR3 coding DNA: TGTGCCAGCAGAGAGGGCCCCCTACCAGGCTACGAGCAGTACTTC. It specifies CASREGPLPGYEQYF.

Worth noting for this clonotype: Sequence at one end of the junction differs from germline and may be a read error. The chain has TRBV10-3 and TRBJ2-1, with 10 positions matching TRBD2. The CDR3 loop spans 15 amino acids. Germline CDR1 ENHRY, CDR2 SYGVKD. This CDR3 is CAIGESLAGDREQFF. CDR3 nucleotides: TGTGCCATCGGTGAGTCGCTAGCGGGAGATCGTGAGCAGTTCTTC.

The table lists this clonotype with a few counts. The chain joins TRBV5-1 to TRBJ2-6; D call uncertain. Trimming cost V 7 bases and J 0 bases, with 11 bases left between them. There are 15 residues in the CDR3. The germline V gene encodes CDR1 SGHRS and CDR2 YFSETQ. CDR3 residues: CASRPQSSGANVLTF. The CDR3 bases are TGCGCCAGCCGACCCCAAAGCTCTGGGGCCAACGTCCTGACTTTC.

This clonotype was counted between two and nine times. The V gene is TRBV30, the J gene TRBJ2-3; 8 nucleotides match TRBD2. The V segment lost 3 bases and the J segment 2 bases; nucleotides outside the gene matches: 4. Germline loops: CDR1 GTSNPN, CDR2 SVGIG (reference sequence). This CDR3 is 14 amino acids long. The CDR3 DNA sequence: TGTGCCTGGAGCCGACTAGCGACCACAGATACGCAGTATTTT. Protein sequence: CAWSRLATTDTQYF.